Below, 23 T cell receptor beta chains from the same sample are listed, as sequenced in a study of T cell responses to AZD1222 COVID-19 vaccine. Data came from immunoSEQ multiplex PCR; TCRdb stores just in-frame clones and leaves some out. Among about 140,000 clones listed, 88% were seen once. The specimen comprised peripheral blood, sampled on day 0 of AZD1222 vaccination. The source of these receptors is an adult in good health.

J is TRBJ2-7 and V is TRBV9, with 9 bases identical to TRBD2. Trimming at V came to 0 bases and at J to 4 bases, leaving 2 bases not matched to a gene. This CDR3 is 14 amino acids long. Germline V gene lookup returns CDR1 SGDLS and CDR2 YYNGEE. In DNA form, the CDR3 reads TGTGCCAGCAGCGTAGGGCGGGGGGGTTACGAGCAGTACTTC. Amino acids: CASSVGRGGYEQYF.

The CDR3 DNA sequence: TGCAGTGCTAGACGCTACGAGCAGTACTTC. Its protein product is CSARRYEQYF. The chain is built from TRBV20-1 and TRBJ2-7; no firm D call. The V gene's germline CDR1 is DFQATT and CDR2 SNEGSKA (reference sequence). This CDR3 region has 10 residues. V was trimmed by 2 bases and J by 3 bases, leaving 2 bases between them.

CDR3 amino acids: CASSSLGNQPQHF. For the CDR3, the DNA is TGTGCCAGCAGTTCCTTGGGAAATCAGCCCCAGCATTTT. The chain has TRBV27 and TRBJ1-5; D is unclear. Germline V gene sequence: CDR1 MNHEY, CDR2 SMNVEV (reference sequence). With 4 bases removed from V and 4 bases from J, the gap between germline ends came to 8 bases. The CDR3 consists of 13 residues.

CDR3 DNA: TGTGCCACCAGCAGAGGGGAAGGGGACACCGGGGAGCTGTTTTTT. As protein: CATSRGEGDTGELFF. V is TRBV15 and J is TRBJ2-2; D is possibly TRBD1 (5 bases). The V gene lost 1 base and the J gene lost 3 bases, with 9 bases spanning the gap. The length of the CDR3 is 15 residues. The germline gives CDR1 LNHNV, CDR2 YYDKDF (reference sequence). Full variable domain (remainder filled in from reference TRBV15 and TRBJ2-2): DAMVIQNPRYQVTQFGKPVTLSCSQTLNHNVMYWYQQKSSQAPKLLFHYYDKDFNNEADTPDNFQSRRPNTSFCFLDIRSPGLGDTAMYLCATSRGEGDTGELFFGEGSRLTVL.

This chain connects TRBV24-1 to TRBJ2-5; D gene ambiguous. CDR1 and CDR2 from the germline V gene are KGHDR and SFDVKD. The CDR3 runs to 11 residues. Between the trimmed V and J ends, which lost 7 bases and 6 bases, there was a span of 8 bases. In nucleotides, the CDR3 is TGTGCCACCAGCAATGGGAAGACCCAGTACTTC. Translating it yields CATSNGKTQYF.

The chain is built from TRBV6-5 and TRBJ1-5; possible D gene TRBD1, 6 bases. V was pared by 2 bases and J by 2 bases, with 10 bases between. Germline V CDR1 and CDR2: MNHEY, SVGAGI. The CDR3 is 15 residues long. The CDR3 sequence is CASSYTQGGNQPQHF. The CDR3, as DNA: TGTGCCAGCAGTTACACACAGGGAGGCAATCAGCCCCAGCATTTT.

Comments on this clone: In the same sample, other DNA sequences code for this CDR3. This chain connects TRBV19 to TRBJ2-3; a possible D gene is TRBD2 (7 bases). Germline loops: CDR1 LNHDA, CDR2 SQIVND (reference sequence). CDR3 length: 14 amino acids. Trimming took off 5 bases at V and 4 bases at J, with 13 bases between the two ends. The CDR3: CASSLGGASDTQYF. CDR3 coding DNA: TGTGCCAGTAGTTTAGGGGGGGCCTCAGATACGCAGTATTTT. The full variable domain, with the rest looked up from reference TRBV19 and TRBJ2-3, is DGGITQSPKYLFRKEGQNVTLSCEQNLNHDAMYWYRQDPGQGLRLIYYSQIVNDFQKGDIAEGYSVSREKKESFPLTVTSAQKNPTAFYLCASSLGGASDTQYFGPGTRLTVL.

This chain uses TRBV7-3 with TRBJ1-1; TRBD1 is a possible D gene (5 bases). V was cut by 1 base and J by 3 bases, with 9 bases left in between. This CDR3 comprises 14 residues. Germline V CDR1 and CDR2: SGHTA, FQGTGA. CDR3: CASSLNGGDTEAFF. The DNA of the CDR3 is TGTGCCAGCAGCTTAAATGGGGGGGACACTGAAGCTTTCTTT.

This clone was picked up one time. This chain uses TRBV2 with TRBJ1-1; D is undetermined. The length of the CDR3 is 13 residues. Trimming took 10 bases from V and 1 from J, leaving 13 bases between them. The germline gives CDR1 SNHLY, CDR2 FYNNEI. The CDR3 reads CATPEARNTEAFF. The CDR3 DNA reads TGTGCCACCCCCGAGGCACGGAACACTGAAGCTTTCTTT.

The chain is built from TRBV7-2 and TRBJ2-2; D gene unclear. Germline lookup yields CDR1 SGHTA and CDR2 FQGNSA. Trimming left V 5 bases short and J 6 bases short, with 10 bases between. This CDR3 region has 13 residues. The CDR3 DNA is TGTGCCAGCAGCGCAACCATTTCCGGGGAGCTGTTTTTT. It is translated as CASSATISGELFF. The whole variable domain, filled in from reference TRBV7-2 and TRBJ2-2, reads GAGVSQSPSNKVTEKGKDVELRCDPISGHTALYWYRQSLGQGLEFLIYFQGNSAPDKSGLPSDRFSAERTGGSVSTLTIQRTQQEDSAVYLCASSATISGELFFGEGSRLTVL.

The chain joins TRBV28 to TRBJ2-7; TRBD1 is a possible D gene (5 bases). The length of the CDR3 is 15 residues. Trimming stripped 3 bases from V and 0 bases from J, with 12 bases between. CDR1 MDHEN and CDR2 SYDVKM come from the germline V gene. CDR3 bases: TGTGCCAGCAGTTTTCCCCAGGGCTTCTCCTACGAGCAGTACTTC. As protein: CASSFPQGFSYEQYF.

The V call is TRBV6-1, the J call TRBJ2-7; D may be TRBD1 or TRBD2 (6 bases each). The CDR3 is 15 residues long. V lost 2 bases, J lost 6 bases, and 17 bases lay in between. Per germline, CDR1 MNHNS and CDR2 SASEGT. CDR3 loop: CASSEKRGGGSEQYF. Here the CDR3 DNA reads TGTGCCAGCAGTGAAAAGAGAGGAGGGGGATCCGAGCAGTACTTC.

This rearrangement joins TRBV5-8 to TRBJ2-3; D is possibly TRBD2 (5 bases). Germline-derived CDR1 and CDR2 are SGHTS and YDEGEE. The CDR3 length is 14 residues. V gave up 5 bases and J gave up 6 bases, with 16 bases separating them. The CDR3 bases are TGTGCCAGCAGTATAGGAGGTGCCGGGGATACGCAGTATTTT. It encodes CASSIGGAGDTQYF. Drawing the rest from reference TRBV5-8 and TRBJ2-3, the complete variable domain is EAGVTQSPTHLIKTRGQQATLRCSPISGHTSVYWYQQALGLGLQFLLWYDEGEERNRGNFPPRFSGRQFPNYSSELNVNALELEDSALYLCASSIGGAGDTQYFGPGTRLTVL.

The V gene is TRBV28, the J gene TRBJ2-7; D is unclear. There are 16 residues in the CDR3. From germline, CDR1 is MDHEN and CDR2 SYDVKM. V lost 6 bases to trimming and J lost 0 bases, with 18 bases between them. This chain's CDR3 is CASRSAILPNSYEQYF. Written as DNA, the CDR3 is TGTGCCAGCAGATCCGCCATCTTGCCCAACTCCTACGAGCAGTACTTC. The entire variable domain, with the rest obtained from reference TRBV28 and TRBJ2-7, is as follows: DVKVTQSSRYLVKRTGEKVFLECVQDMDHENMFWYRQDPGLGLRLIYFSYDVKMKEKGDIPEGYSVSREKKERFSLILESASTNQTSMYLCASRSAILPNSYEQYFGPGTRLTVT.

DNA for the CDR3: TGTGCCAGCGGAGAACAGGGGAATGGCTACACCTTC. It specifies CASGEQGNGYTF. The gene calls are TRBV2 and TRBJ1-2; 7 positions match TRBD1. Looked up from germline, CDR1 is SNHLY and CDR2 is FYNNEI. J was trimmed by 6 bases and V by 8 bases; bases with no gene match: 6. The CDR3 consists of 12 residues.

This chain joins TRBV7-2 and TRBJ1-5; 8 bases match TRBD1. J gave up 7 bases and V 5 bases, and 10 bases lay outside the gene matches. The V gene's germline CDR1 is SGHTA and CDR2 FQGNSA. CDR3 size: 15 residues. CDR3 region: CASSPGQGGKQPQHF. As DNA, the CDR3 is TGTGCCAGCAGCCCAGGACAGGGAGGGAAACAGCCCCAGCATTTT.

CDR3 nucleotides: TGTGCCAGCAGCAAAGGGACTAGCGGGAGAGGGGAGCAGTACTTC. Its translation is CASSKGTSGRGEQYF. V gene TRBV6-5 combines with J gene TRBJ2-7; 14 bases match TRBD2. This CDR3 is built from 15 residues. J was trimmed by 7 bases and V by 6 bases; bases with no gene match: 8. Per the germline V gene, CDR1 is MNHEY and CDR2 is SVGAGI.

This clone appeared once. The rearrangement links TRBV28 to TRBJ2-5; 7 bases are shared with TRBD1. The junction had 12 bases not matched to a gene; V was cut back by 5 bases and J by 3 bases. CDR1 and CDR2 from the germline V gene are MDHEN and SYDVKM. The CDR3 consists of 16 residues. CDR3: CASSPPTGFREETQYF. The CDR3 nucleotides read TGTGCCAGCAGTCCCCCGACAGGGTTCAGGGAAGAGACCCAGTACTTC.

This clone has just one count. This chain joins TRBV7-2 and TRBJ1-5; 7 positions agree with TRBD1. Trimming cost V 6 bases and J 4 bases; bases outside gene matches: 9. Germline V lookup: CDR1 SGHTA, CDR2 FQGNSA. The CDR3 has 15 amino acids. CDR3 bases: TGTGCCAGCAGGCAACCGGGACAGCTAAATCAGCCCCAGCATTTT. It is translated as CASRQPGQLNQPQHF.

The V gene is TRBV2, the J gene TRBJ1-2; tentative D call: TRBD1 (5 bases). This CDR3 spans 12 amino acids. Trimming pared 3 bases from V and 7 bases from J, leaving 9 bases between. The germline V gene has CDR1 SNHLY and CDR2 FYNNEI. The DNA of the CDR3 is TGTGCCAGCAGTGAGGGGGTAGGTGGCTACACCTTC. Its translation is CASSEGVGGYTF.

The chain combines TRBV29-1 with TRBJ2-5; 10 positions match TRBD2. This CDR3 is 14 amino acids long. Germline V gene sequence: CDR1 SQVTM, CDR2 ANQGSEA. V was pared by 7 bases and J by 4 bases, with 9 bases of the junction left unmatched. In DNA form, the CDR3 reads TGCAGCGCCCAAAGCGGGAGGGTGGGAGAGACCCAGTACTTC. This translates into CSAQSGRVGETQYF.

In nucleotides, the CDR3 is TGTGCCAGCAGCTCCCCCGGGTGGGAGCAGTTCTTC. Amino acid sequence: CASSSPGWEQFF. This chain links TRBV11-2 with TRBJ2-1, with D unresolved. Trimming stripped 4 bases from V and 10 bases from J, with 11 bases between. This CDR3 is 12 amino acids long. Looked up from germline, CDR1 is SGHAT and CDR2 is FQNNGV.

This clone was observed a single time. This chain links TRBV5-6 with TRBJ2-1; D remains ambiguous. Trimming took 4 bases from V and 1 from J, leaving 12 bases between them. This CDR3 comprises 15 residues. Germline CDR1 is SGHDT and CDR2 is YYEEEE. DNA of the CDR3: TGTGCCAGCAGCCCCCCAGGCTTGTCCTACAATGAGCAGTTCTTC. Its translation: CASSPPGLSYNEQFF.